The 2 T cell receptor beta chains in this list originate from one sample, sequenced in a study of cytomegalovirus exposure and HLA in healthy donors. Amplification used 60 Vbeta primers and 13 Jbeta primers. The repertoire was sequenced with immunoSEQ multiplex PCR; TCRdb's copy has only in-frame clones and lacks some. The profile shows fewer than 130,000 clones, 50% to 70% of them singletons. The sequencing sample was made of PBMCs. Receptor source: a man younger than 45 in good health and CMV-seropositive.

A remark on this clone: Mismatch with germline at one junction end may stem from a read error. Other DNA sequences within the sample encode an identical CDR3. The V call is TRBV6-1, the J call TRBJ1-1; D is undetermined. Germline CDR1 and CDR2: MNHNS and SASEGT. CDR3 length: 11 residues. The CDR3 spells CASNTNTEAFF. Written as DNA, the CDR3 is TGTGCCAGCAATACAAACACCGAAGCTTTCTTT.

The table lists this clone with a few counts. The chain has TRBV7-9 and TRBJ1-1; D possibly corresponds to TRBD1 (6 bases). The CDR3 totals 15 residues. Germline values: CDR1 SEHNR, CDR2 FQNEAQ (reference sequence). V gave up 4 bases and J gave up 1 base, with 13 bases separating them. CDR3 coding DNA: TGTGCCAGCAGCTCAAACAGGGTTGGGAACACTGAAGCTTTCTTT. Encoded protein: CASSSNRVGNTEAFF.